This T cell receptor beta chain was sequenced in a study of cytotoxic CD8 clonotypes in ibrutinib-treated CLL. The overall study: Enrolment comprised approximately 10 relapsed/refractory and some 15 treatment-naive patients; fewer than 18 were IGHV unmutated. Treatment had run for a median 12 months, range 6 to 36, when response samples were taken.

A 1 in 200,000 to 1 in 1 million T cell depth was the sequencing target. The table came from immunoSEQ multiplex PCR; TCRdb's copy has only in-frame clones and leaves some out. The sample yields fewer than 20,000 clones, about 64% seen once. V was shortened by 2 bases and J by 9 bases, with 26 bases between the two germline ends. Germline values: CDR1 SNHLY, CDR2 FYNNEI. CDR3 length: 18 amino acids. As for this clone: As yet, its antigen is unknown.

General study points: Timing of sampling differed between sustained-remission and progressing patients.

The sample in question was PBMCs, obtained after 12 months of ibrutinib treatment. This receptor was obtained from a human donor with chronic lymphocytic leukemia. The rearrangement links TRBV2 to TRBJ2-1; D possibly corresponds to TRBD2 (6 bases). The CDR3 region has the DNA TGTGCCAGCAGTGAACGGGGGAAACTCACCTCCAAGCGGGTTGAGCAGTTCTTC. Amino acids: CASSERGKLTSKRVEQFF.